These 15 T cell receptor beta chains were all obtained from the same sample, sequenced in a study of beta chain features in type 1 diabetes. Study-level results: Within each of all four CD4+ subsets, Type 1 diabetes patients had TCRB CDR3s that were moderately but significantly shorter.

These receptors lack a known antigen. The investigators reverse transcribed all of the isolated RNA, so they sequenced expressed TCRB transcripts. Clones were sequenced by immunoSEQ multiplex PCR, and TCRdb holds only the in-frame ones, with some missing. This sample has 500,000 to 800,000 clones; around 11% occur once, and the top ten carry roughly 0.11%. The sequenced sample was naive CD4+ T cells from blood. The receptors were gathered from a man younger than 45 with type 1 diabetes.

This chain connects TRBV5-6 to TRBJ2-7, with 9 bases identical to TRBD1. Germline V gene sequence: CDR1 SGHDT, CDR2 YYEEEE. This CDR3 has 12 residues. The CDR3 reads CASSAEPGQGVV. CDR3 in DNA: TGTGCCAGCAGCGCCGAACCGGGACAGGGTGTCGTC.

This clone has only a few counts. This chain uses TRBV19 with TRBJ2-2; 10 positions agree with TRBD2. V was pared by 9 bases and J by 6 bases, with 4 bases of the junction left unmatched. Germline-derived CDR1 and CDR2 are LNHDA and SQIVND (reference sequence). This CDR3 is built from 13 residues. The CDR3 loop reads CASRGTSAGELFF. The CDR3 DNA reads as TGTGCCAGCCGTGGGACTAGCGCCGGGGAGCTGTTTTTT.

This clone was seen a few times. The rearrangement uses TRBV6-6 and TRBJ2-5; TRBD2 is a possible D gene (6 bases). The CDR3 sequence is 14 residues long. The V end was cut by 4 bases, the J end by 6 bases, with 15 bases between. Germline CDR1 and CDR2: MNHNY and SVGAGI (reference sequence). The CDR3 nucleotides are TGTGCCAGCAGTTTCTACACTAGCCGACAGACCCAGTACTTC. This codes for CASSFYTSRQTQYF.

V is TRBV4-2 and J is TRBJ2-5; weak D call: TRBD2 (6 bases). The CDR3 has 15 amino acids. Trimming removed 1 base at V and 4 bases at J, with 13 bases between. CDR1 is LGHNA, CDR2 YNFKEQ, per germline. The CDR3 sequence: CASSQGRGSGETQYF. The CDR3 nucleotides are TGTGCCAGCAGCCAAGGGCGGGGTAGTGGAGAGACCCAGTACTTC.

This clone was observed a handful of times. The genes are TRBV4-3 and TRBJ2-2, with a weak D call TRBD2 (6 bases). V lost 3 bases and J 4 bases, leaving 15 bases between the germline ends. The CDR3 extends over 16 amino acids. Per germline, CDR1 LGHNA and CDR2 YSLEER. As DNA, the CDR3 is TGCGCCAGCAGCCAGAATCTAGCGATAGGCACCGGGGAGCTGTTTTTT. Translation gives CASSQNLAIGTGELFF.

The CDR3, as DNA: TGTGCCTGGAGTAGGGGGACAGTCCCCTACAATGAGCAGTTCTTC. Translating gives CAWSRGTVPYNEQFF. The chain couples TRBV30 to TRBJ2-1; TRBD1 agrees at 7 bases. This CDR3 is 15 amino acids long. Looked up from germline, CDR1 is GTSNPN and CDR2 is SVGIG (reference sequence). V dropped 2 bases and J dropped 2; count of bases not matched to a gene: 6.

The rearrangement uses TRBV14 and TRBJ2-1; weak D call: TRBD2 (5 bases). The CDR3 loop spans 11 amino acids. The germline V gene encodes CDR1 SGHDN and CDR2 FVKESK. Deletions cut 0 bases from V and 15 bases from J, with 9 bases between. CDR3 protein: CASSQDRRRFF. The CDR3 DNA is TGTGCCAGCAGCCAAGATAGGAGGCGGTTCTTC.

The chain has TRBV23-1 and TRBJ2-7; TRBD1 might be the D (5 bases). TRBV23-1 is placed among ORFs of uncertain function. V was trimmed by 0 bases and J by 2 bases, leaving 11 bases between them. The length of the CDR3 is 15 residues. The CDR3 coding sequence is TGCGCCAGCAGTCAATCTCGTCGACAGCCCTACGAGCAGTACTTC. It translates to CASSQSRRQPYEQYF.

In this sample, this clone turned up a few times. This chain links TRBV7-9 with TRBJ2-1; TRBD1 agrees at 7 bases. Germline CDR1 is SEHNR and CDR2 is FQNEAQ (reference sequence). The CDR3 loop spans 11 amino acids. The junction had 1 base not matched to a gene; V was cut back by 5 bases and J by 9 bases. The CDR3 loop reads CASSEGAEQFF. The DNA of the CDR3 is TGTGCCAGCAGCGAGGGGGCTGAGCAGTTCTTC.

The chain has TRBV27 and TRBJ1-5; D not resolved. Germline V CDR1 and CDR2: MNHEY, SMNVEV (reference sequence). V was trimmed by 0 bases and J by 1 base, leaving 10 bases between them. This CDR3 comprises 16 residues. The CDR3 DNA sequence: TGTGCCAGCAGTTTATCGTCGGGTCCGAGCAATCAGCCCCAGCATTTT. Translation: CASSLSSGPSNQPQHF.

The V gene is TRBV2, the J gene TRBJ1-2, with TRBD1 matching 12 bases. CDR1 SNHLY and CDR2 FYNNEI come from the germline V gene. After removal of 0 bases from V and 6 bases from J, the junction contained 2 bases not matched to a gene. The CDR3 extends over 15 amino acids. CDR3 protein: CASSEARDRGHGYTF. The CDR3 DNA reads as TGTGCCAGCAGTGAAGCCAGGGACAGGGGGCATGGCTACACCTTC.

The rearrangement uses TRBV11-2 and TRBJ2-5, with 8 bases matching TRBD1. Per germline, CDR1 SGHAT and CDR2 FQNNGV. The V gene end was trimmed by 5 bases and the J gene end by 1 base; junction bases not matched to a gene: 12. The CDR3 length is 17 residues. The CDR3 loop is CASSLKSGTGVQETQYF. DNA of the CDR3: TGTGCCAGCAGCCTCAAATCCGGGACAGGTGTCCAAGAGACCCAGTACTTC.

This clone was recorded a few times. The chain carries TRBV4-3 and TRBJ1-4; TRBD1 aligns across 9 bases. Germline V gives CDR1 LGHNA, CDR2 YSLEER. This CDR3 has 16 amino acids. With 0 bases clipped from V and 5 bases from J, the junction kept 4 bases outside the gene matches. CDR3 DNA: TGCGCCAGCAGCCAAGATCATGGGACAGGGAATGAAAAACTGTTTTTT. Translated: CASSQDHGTGNEKLFF.

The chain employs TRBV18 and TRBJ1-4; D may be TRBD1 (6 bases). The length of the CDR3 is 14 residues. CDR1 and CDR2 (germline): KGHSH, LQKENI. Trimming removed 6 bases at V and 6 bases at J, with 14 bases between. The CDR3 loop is CASSTQGRDEKLFF. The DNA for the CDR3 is TGTGCCAGCTCCACCCAGGGGAGAGATGAAAAACTGTTTTTT.

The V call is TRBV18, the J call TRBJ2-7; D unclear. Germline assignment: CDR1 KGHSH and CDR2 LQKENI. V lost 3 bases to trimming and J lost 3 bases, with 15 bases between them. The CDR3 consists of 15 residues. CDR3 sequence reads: CASSPNGRAGYEQYF. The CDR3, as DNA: TGTGCCAGCTCACCTAACGGACGGGCAGGCTACGAGCAGTACTTC.